What follows is one T cell receptor (beta chain) and its context. This specimen includes other DNA sequences encoding the same CDR3. Libraries were prepared by immunoSEQ multiplex PCR; TCRdb keeps only in-frame clonotypes and omits some of them. Of about 440,000 clones detected, about 90% appear once; the ten largest clones hold about 4.5%. Stated treatment: roughly 19 received Ad26.COV2.S at low or high dose, single or two shots; 5 received placebo; per-sample allocation not given. Samples came from day 63 after the first vaccine or placebo injection. This specimen comes from a study of Ad26.COV2.S vaccination and SARS-CoV-2 variants. Study at large: It was the COV1001 Ad26.COV2.S trial arm that included the donor. Participants got Ad26.COV2.S intramuscularly, once or twice 56 days apart.

The sequenced sample was peripheral blood, obtained in a trial of Ad26.COV2.S vaccine versus placebo. The receptor's source is a person between 18 and 60 years old who received the Ad26.COV2.S COVID-19 vaccine or a placebo.

The CDR3 nucleotides read TGTGCCAGCAGCCTCGGGGCTGGAAACACCATATATTTT. It specifies CASSLGAGNTIYF. The rearrangement joins TRBV7-9 to TRBJ1-3, with unresolved D. CDR1 is SEHNR, CDR2 FQNEAQ, per germline (reference sequence). The CDR3 consists of 13 residues. The V gene lost 5 bases and the J gene lost 2 bases, with 7 bases spanning the gap.